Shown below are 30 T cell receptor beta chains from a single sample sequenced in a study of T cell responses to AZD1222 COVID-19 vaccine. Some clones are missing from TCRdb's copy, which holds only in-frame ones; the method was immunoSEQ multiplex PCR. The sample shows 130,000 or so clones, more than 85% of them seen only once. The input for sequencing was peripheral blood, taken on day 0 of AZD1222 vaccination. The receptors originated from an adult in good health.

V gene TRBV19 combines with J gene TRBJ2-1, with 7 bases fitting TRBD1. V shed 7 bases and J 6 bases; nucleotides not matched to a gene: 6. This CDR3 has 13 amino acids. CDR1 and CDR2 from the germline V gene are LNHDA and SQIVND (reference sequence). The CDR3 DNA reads TGTGCCAGTACCCCGAGGGGGCGCAATGAGCAGTTCTTC. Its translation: CASTPRGRNEQFF.

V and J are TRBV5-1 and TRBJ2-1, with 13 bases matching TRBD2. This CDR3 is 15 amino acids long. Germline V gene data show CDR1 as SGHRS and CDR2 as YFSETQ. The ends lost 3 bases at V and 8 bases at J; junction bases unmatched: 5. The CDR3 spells CASSSGLAGVDEQFF. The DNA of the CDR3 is TGCGCCAGCAGCTCTGGACTAGCGGGAGTCGATGAGCAGTTCTTC.

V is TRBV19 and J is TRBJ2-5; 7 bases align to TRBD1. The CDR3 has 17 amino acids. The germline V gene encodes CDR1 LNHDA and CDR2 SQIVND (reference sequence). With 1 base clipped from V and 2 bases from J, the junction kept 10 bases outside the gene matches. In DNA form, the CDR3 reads TGTGCCAGTAGTATAGGTGGATCGGGACAGAGACAAGAGACCCAGTACTTC. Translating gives CASSIGGSGQRQETQYF.

The CDR3 coding sequence is TGTGCCAGCAGTCCATCCGGGCCCCGAGGAGGTAATCAGCCCCAGCATTTT. This encodes CASSPSGPRGGNQPQHF. The genes are TRBV27 and TRBJ1-5; D ambiguous. Trimming took off 5 bases at V and 4 bases at J, with 21 bases between the two ends. CDR3 length: 17 residues. CDR1 and CDR2 from the germline V gene are MNHEY and SMNVEV (reference sequence).

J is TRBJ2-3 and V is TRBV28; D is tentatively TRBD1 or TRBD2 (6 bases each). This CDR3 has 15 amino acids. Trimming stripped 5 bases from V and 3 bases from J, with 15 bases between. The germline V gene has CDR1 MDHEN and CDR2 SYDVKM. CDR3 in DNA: TGTGCCAGCAGTGCGACCCGGGGGCTGACAGATACGCAGTATTTT. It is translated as CASSATRGLTDTQYF.

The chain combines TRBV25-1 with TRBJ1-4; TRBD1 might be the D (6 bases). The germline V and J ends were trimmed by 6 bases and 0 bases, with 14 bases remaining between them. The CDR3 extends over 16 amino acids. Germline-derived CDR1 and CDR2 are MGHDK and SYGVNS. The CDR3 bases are TGTGCCAGCAGCAGAAGGGAGGGGGCAACTAATGAAAAACTGTTTTTT. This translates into CASSRREGATNEKLFF.

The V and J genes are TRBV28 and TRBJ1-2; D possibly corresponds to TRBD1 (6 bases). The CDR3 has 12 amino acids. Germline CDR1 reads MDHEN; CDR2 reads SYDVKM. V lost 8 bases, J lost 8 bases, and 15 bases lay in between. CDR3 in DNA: TGTGCCAGCGGGGGGACACCTGGGGGCTACACCTTC. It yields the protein CASGGTPGGYTF.

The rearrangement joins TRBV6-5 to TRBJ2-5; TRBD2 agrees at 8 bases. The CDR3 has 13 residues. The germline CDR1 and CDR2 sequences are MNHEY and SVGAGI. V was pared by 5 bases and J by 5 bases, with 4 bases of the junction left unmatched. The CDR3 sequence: CASSPGLEETQYF. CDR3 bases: TGTGCCAGCAGTCCGGGACTAGAGGAGACCCAGTACTTC.

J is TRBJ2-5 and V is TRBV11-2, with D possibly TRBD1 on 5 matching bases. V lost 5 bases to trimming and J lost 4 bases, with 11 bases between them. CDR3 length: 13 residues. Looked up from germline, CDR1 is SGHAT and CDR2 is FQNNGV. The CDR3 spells CASSRTGLETQYF. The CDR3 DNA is TGTGCCAGCAGCCGCACAGGTTTAGAGACCCAGTACTTC.

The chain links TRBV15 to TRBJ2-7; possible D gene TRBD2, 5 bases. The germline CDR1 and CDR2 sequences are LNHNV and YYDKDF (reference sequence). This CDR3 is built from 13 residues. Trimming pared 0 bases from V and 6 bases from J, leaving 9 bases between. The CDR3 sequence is CATSRERVGEQYF. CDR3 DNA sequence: TGTGCCACCAGCAGAGAGAGGGTGGGCGAGCAGTACTTC. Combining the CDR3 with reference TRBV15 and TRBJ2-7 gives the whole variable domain DAMVIQNPRYQVTQFGKPVTLSCSQTLNHNVMYWYQQKSSQAPKLLFHYYDKDFNNEADTPDNFQSRRPNTSFCFLDIRSPGLGDTAMYLCATSRERVGEQYFGPGTRLTVT.

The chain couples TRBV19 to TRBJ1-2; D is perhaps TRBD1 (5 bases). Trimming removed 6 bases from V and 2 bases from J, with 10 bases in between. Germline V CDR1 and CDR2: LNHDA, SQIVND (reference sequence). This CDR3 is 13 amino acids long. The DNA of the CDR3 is TGTGCCAGTAGGCGGACACTCAACTATGGCTACACCTTC. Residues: CASRRTLNYGYTF.

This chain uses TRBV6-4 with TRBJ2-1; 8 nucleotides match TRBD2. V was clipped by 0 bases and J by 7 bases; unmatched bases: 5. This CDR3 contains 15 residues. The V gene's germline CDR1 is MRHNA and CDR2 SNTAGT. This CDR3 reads CASSDSGLVRNEQFF. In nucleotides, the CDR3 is TGTGCCAGCAGTGACTCGGGACTAGTGAGGAATGAGCAGTTCTTC.

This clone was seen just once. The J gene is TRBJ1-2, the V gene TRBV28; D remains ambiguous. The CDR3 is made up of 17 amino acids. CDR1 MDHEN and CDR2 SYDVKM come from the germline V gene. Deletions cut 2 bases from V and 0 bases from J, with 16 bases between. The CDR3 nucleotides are TGTGCCAGCAGTTTAGACGGCCTCCTCGGCTCTAACTATGGCTACACCTTC. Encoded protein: CASSLDGLLGSNYGYTF.

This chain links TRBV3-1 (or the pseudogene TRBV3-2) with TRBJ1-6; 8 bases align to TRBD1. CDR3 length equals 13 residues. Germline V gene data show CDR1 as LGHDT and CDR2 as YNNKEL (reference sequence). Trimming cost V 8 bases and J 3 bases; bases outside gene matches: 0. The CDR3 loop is CASGTGYNSPLHF. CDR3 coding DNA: TGTGCCAGCGGGACAGGCTATAATTCACCCCTCCACTTT.

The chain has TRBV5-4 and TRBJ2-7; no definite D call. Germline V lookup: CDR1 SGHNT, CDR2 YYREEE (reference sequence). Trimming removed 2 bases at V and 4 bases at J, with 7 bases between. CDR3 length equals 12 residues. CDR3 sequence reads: CASSFRGYEQYF. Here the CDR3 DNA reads TGTGCCAGCAGCTTTCGAGGATACGAGCAGTACTTC.

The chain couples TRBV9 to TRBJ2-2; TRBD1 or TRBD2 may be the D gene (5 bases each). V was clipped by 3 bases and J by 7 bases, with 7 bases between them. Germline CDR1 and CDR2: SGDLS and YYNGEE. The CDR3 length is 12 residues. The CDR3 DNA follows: TGTGCCAGCAGCGGAGGGGACGGGGAGCTGTTTTTT. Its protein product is CASSGGDGELFF. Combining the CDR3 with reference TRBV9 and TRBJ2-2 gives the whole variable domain DSGVTQTPKHLITATGQRVTLRCSPRSGDLSVYWYQQSLDQGLQFLIQYYNGEERAKGNILERFSAQQFPDLHSELNLSSLELGDSALYFCASSGGDGELFFGEGSRLTVL.

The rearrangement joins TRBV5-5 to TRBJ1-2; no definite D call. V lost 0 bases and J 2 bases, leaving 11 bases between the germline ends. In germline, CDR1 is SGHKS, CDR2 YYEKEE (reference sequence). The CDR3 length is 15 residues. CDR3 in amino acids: CASSLGTVENYGYTF. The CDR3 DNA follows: TGTGCCAGCAGCTTGGGGACGGTGGAGAACTATGGCTACACCTTC.

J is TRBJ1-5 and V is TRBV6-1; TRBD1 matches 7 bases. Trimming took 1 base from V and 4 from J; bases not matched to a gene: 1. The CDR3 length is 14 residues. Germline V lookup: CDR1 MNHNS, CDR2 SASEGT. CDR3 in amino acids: CASSEDRGNQPQHF. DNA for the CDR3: TGTGCCAGCAGTGAAGACAGGGGAAATCAGCCCCAGCATTTT.

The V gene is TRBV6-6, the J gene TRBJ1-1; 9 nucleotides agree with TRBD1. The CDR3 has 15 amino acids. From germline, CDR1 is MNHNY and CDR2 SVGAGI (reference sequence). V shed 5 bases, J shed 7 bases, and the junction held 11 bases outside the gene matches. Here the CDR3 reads CASSKRTGELIEAFF. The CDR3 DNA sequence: TGTGCCAGCAGTAAGAGGACAGGGGAGTTGATTGAAGCTTTCTTT.

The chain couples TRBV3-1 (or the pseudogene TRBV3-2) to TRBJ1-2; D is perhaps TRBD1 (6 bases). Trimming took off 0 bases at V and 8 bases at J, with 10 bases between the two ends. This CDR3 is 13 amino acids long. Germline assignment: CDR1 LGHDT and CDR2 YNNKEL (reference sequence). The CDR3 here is CASSQDRGNGYTF. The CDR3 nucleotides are TGTGCCAGCAGCCAAGACAGGGGTAACGGCTACACCTTC.

The CDR3 loop reads CASSLDGQSATNEKLFF. Here the CDR3 DNA reads TGTGCCAGCAGCTTAGATGGTCAGTCTGCAACTAATGAAAAACTGTTTTTT. The rearrangement links TRBV7-2 to TRBJ1-4; D not certain. This CDR3 comprises 17 residues. V shed 1 base and J shed 0 bases, with 12 bases lying between them. Germline V lookup: CDR1 SGHTA, CDR2 FQGNSA.

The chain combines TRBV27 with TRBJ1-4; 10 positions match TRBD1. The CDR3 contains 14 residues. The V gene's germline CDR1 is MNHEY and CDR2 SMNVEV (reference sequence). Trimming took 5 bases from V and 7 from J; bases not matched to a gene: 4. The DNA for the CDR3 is TGTGCCAGCAGTCCGAGGACAGGGGGTGAAAAACTGTTTTTT. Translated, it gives CASSPRTGGEKLFF.

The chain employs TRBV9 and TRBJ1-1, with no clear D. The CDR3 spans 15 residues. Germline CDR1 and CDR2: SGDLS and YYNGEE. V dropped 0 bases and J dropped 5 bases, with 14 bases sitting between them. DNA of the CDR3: TGTGCCAGCAGCGTAGGCGGGATAGCGGGGACTGAAGCTTTCTTT. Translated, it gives CASSVGGIAGTEAFF. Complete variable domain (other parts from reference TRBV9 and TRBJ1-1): DSGVTQTPKHLITATGQRVTLRCSPRSGDLSVYWYQQSLDQGLQFLIQYYNGEERAKGNILERFSAQQFPDLHSELNLSSLELGDSALYFCASSVGGIAGTEAFFGQGTRLTVV.

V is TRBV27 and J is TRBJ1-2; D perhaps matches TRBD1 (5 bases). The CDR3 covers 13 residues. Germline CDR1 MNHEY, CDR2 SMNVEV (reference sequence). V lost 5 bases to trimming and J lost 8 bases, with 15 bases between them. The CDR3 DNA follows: TGTGCCAGCAGTCACCAGGGAGAAAGGGGCTACACCTTC. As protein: CASSHQGERGYTF.

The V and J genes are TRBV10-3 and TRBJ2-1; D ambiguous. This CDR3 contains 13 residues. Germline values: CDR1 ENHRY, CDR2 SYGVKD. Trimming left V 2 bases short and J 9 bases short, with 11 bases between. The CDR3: CAISEASLGEQFF. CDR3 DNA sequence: TGTGCCATCAGTGAGGCTAGTTTGGGTGAGCAGTTCTTC.

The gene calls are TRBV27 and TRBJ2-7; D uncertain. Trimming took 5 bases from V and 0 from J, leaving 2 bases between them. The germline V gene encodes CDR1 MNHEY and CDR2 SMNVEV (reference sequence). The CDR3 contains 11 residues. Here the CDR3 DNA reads TGTGCCAGCAGTGCCTCCTACGAGCAGTACTTC. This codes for CASSASYEQYF.

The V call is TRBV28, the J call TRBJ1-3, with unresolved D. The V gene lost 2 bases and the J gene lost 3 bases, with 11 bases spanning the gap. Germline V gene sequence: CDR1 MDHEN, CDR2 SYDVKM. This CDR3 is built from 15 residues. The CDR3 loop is CASSLRLSGGNTIYF. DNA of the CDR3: TGTGCCAGCAGTTTACGATTGAGTGGTGGAAACACCATATATTTT.

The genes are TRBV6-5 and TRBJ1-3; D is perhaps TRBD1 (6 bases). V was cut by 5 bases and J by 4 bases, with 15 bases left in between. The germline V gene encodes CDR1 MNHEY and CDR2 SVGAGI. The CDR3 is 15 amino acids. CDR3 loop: CASSKPTGSGNTIYF. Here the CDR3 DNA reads TGTGCCAGCAGTAAGCCCACAGGGAGCGGAAACACCATATATTTT.

CDR3 DNA sequence: TGCGCCAGCAGCATCAACAACAGGGCCCAAGAGACCCAGTACTTC. Residues: CASSINNRAQETQYF. This sequence joins TRBV5-1 and TRBJ2-5; tentative D call: TRBD1 (6 bases). V gave up 4 bases and J gave up 1 base, with 14 bases separating them. Germline loops: CDR1 SGHRS, CDR2 YFSETQ. This CDR3 is built from 15 residues.

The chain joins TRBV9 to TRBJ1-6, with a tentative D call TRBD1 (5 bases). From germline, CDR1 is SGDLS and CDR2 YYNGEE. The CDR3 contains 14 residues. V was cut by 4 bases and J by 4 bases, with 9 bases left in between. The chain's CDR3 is CASSKGLYNSPLHF. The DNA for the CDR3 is TGTGCCAGCAGCAAGGGACTGTATAATTCACCCCTCCACTTT.